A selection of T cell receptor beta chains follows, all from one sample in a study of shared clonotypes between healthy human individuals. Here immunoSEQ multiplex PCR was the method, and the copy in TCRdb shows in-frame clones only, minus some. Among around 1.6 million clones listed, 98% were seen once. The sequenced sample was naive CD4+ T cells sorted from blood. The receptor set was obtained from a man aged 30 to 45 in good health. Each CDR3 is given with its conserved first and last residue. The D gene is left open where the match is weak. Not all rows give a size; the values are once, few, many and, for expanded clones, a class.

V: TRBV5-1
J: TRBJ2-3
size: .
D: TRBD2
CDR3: CASSFGLAGTDTQYF
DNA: TGCGCCAGCAGTTTCGGACTAGCGGGTACAGATACGCAGTATTTT

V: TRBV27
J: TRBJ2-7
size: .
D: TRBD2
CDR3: CASSLAGGPYEQYF
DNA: TGTGCCAGCAGTTTAGCGGGAGGGCCCTACGAGCAGTACTTC

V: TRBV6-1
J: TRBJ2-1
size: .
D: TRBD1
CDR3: CASSPGQVPHNEQFF
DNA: TGTGCCAGCAGCCCCGGACAGGTTCCCCACAATGAGCAGTTCTTC

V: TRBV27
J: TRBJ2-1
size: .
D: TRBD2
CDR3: CASSFWGAGGLDEQFF
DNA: TGTGCCAGCAGTTTTTGGGGAGCGGGAGGACTAGATGAGCAGTTCTTC

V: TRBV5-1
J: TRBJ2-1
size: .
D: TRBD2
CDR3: CASSFRLAANNEQFF
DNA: TGCGCCAGCAGCTTTCGACTAGCGGCGAACAATGAGCAGTTCTTC

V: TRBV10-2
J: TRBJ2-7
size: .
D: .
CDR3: CASQDYSYEQYF
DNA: TGCGCCAGCCAAGATTACTCCTACGAGCAGTACTTC

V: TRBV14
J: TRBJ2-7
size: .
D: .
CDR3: CASSQEGGRSYEQYF
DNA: TGTGCCAGCAGCCAAGAAGGGGGACGCTCCTACGAGCAGTACTTC

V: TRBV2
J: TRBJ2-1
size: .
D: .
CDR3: CASRGESEQFF
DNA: TGTGCCAGCAGAGGCGAGTCTGAGCAGTTCTTC

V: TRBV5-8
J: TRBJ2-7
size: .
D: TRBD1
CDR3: CASSRRQGEYEQYF
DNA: TGTGCCAGCAGCCGAAGACAGGGGGAATACGAGCAGTACTTC

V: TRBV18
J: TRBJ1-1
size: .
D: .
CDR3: CASSPRVGEDTEAFF
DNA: TGTGCCAGCTCACCACGGGTTGGAGAGGACACTGAAGCTTTCTTT

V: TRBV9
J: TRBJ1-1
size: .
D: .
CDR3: CASSPRGRMNTEAFF
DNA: TGTGCCAGCAGCCCCCGTGGGAGAATGAACACTGAAGCTTTCTTT

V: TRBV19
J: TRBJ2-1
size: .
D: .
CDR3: CASSIGSSYNEQFF
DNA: TGTGCCAGTAGTATCGGGAGTTCCTACAATGAGCAGTTCTTC

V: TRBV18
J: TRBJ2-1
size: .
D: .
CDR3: CASSPLEYNEQFF
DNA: TGTGCCAGCTCACCTCTAGAATACAATGAGCAGTTCTTC

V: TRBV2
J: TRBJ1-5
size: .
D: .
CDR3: CASSEDGRPQHF
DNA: TGTGCCAGCAGTGAAGACGGGAGGCCCCAGCATTTT

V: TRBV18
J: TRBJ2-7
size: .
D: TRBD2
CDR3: CASSPRLAGGPGEQYF
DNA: TGTGCCAGCTCACCAAGACTAGCGGGAGGGCCAGGGGAGCAGTACTTC

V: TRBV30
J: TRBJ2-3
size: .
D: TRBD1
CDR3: CAWSVTGAFGTQYF
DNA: TGTGCCTGGAGCGTGACAGGGGCCTTTGGTACGCAGTATTTT

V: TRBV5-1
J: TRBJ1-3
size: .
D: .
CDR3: CASSGTYSGNTIYF
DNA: TGCGCCAGCAGCGGAACATACTCTGGAAACACCATATATTTT

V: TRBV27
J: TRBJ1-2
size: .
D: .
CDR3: CAQMGGSPSGYTF
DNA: TGTGCCCAGATGGGAGGGTCCCCTAGTGGCTACACCTTC

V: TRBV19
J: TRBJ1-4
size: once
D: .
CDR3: CASSRTVGEKLFF
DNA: TGTGCCAGTAGTAGGACAGTGGGTGAAAAACTGTTTTTT

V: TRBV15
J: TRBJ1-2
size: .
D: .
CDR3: CATSGGASSMDGYTF
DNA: TGTGCCACCAGCGGAGGGGCGAGTTCGATGGATGGCTACACCTTC

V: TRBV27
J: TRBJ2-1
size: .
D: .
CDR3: CASSLREWDYNEQFF
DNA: TGTGCCAGCAGCCTAAGGGAATGGGACTACAATGAGCAGTTCTTC

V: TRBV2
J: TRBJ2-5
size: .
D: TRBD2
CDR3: CASSAGTSGRETQYF
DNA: TGTGCCAGCAGCGCCGGGACTAGCGGGAGAGAGACCCAGTACTTC

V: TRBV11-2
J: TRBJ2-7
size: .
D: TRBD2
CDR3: CASSANHIAGGPYEQYF
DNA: TGTGCCAGCAGCGCTAATCACATAGCGGGAGGGCCGTACGAGCAGTACTTC

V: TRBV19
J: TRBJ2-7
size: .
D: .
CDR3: CASSSLGGLYEQYF
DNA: TGTGCCAGTAGTAGTTTGGGGGGCCTCTACGAGCAGTACTTC

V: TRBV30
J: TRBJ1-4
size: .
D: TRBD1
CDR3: CASTTGINEKLFF
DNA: TGTGCCTCCACGACAGGGATTAATGAAAAACTGTTTTTT

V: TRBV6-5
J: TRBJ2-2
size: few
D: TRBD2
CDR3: CASLAAGVTGELFF
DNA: TGTGCCAGCCTAGCCGCGGGGGTGACCGGGGAGCTGTTTTTT

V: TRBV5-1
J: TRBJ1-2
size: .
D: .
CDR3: CASSLVPDYGYTF
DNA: TGCGCCAGCAGCTTGGTCCCGGACTATGGCTACACCTTC

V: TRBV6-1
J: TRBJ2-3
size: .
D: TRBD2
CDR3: CASSEKGSGSGRGDTQYF
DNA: TGTGCCAGCAGTGAAAAAGGGAGTGGGAGCGGGAGGGGGGATACGCAGTATTTT

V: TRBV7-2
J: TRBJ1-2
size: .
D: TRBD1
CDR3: CASSLFQGAYGYTF
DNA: TGTGCCAGCAGCTTATTTCAGGGGGCATATGGCTACACCTTC

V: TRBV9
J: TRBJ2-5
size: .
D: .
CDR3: CASSVLTCQGAQYF
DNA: TGTGCCAGCAGCGTATTGACCTGTCAAGGGGCCCAGTACTTC

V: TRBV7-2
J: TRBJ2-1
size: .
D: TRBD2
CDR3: CASSLGVVREGRLGFF
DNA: TGTGCCAGCAGCTTAGGGGTTGTGCGGGAGGGCCGTTTGGGGTTCTTC

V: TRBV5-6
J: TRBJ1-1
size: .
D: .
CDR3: CASSLGPGKNTEAFF
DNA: TGTGCCAGCAGCTTAGGCCCAGGGAAGAACACTGAAGCTTTCTTT

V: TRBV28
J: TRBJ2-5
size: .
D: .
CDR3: CASSLPFDGQETQYF
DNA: TGTGCCAGCAGTTTGCCTTTTGACGGACAAGAGACCCAGTACTTC

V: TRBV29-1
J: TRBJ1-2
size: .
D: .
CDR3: CSVSGSRGSYGYTF
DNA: TGCAGCGTTAGCGGGAGCCGCGGTTCCTATGGCTACACCTTC

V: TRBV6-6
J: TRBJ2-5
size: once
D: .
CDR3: CASNAGTPWETQYF
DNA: TGTGCCAGCAACGCCGGGACCCCTTGGGAGACCCAGTACTTC

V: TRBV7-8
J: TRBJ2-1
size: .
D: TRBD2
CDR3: CASSPGAGLGTYNEQFF
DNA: TGTGCCAGCAGCCCAGGGGCGGGACTAGGAACCTACAATGAGCAGTTCTTC

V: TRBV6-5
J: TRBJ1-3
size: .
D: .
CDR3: CASSYSRVSGNTIYF
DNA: TGTGCCAGCAGTTACAGTAGGGTATCTGGAAACACCATATATTTT

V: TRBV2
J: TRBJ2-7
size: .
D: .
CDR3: CASSEQGSSSYEQYF
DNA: TGTGCCAGCAGTGAACAGGGGTCGAGCTCCTACGAGCAGTACTTC

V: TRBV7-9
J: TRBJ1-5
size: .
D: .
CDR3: CASSLREGQPQHF
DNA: TGTGCCAGCAGCCTCAGGGAGGGGCAGCCCCAGCATTTT

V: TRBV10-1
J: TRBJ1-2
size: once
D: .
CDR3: CASSGQDYGYTF
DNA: TGCGCCAGCAGTGGACAAGACTATGGCTACACCTTC

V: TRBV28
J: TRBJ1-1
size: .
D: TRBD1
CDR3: CASSSPGQGGNTEAFF
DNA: TGTGCCAGCAGTTCTCCGGGACAGGGCGGGAACACTGAAGCTTTCTTT

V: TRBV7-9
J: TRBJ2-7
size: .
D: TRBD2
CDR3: CASSPTSAGSYEQYF
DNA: TGTGCCAGCAGCCCCACTAGCGCCGGCTCCTACGAGCAGTACTTC

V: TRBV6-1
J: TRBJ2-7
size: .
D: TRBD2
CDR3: CASSSSGRIHEQYF
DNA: TGTGCCAGCAGCTCTAGCGGGAGGATCCACGAGCAGTACTTC

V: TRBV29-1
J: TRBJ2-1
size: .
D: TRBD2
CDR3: CSVAMTSGFSYNEQFF
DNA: TGCAGCGTCGCTATGACTAGCGGATTCTCCTACAATGAGCAGTTCTTC

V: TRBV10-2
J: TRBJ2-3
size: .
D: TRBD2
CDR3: CASSESVGLAADTQYF
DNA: TGCGCCAGCAGTGAGTCGGTTGGACTAGCGGCAGATACGCAGTATTTT

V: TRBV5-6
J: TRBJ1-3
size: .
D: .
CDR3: CASSFPGTSGNTIYF
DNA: TGTGCCAGCAGCTTTCCAGGAACCTCTGGAAACACCATATATTTT

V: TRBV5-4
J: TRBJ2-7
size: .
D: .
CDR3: CASSGWRGSVHEQYF
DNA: TGTGCCAGCAGCGGTTGGCGCGGGTCCGTCCACGAGCAGTACTTC

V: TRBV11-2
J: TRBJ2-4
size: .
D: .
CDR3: CASSSILAKNIQYF
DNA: TGTGCCAGCAGCTCAATCCTAGCCAAAAACATTCAGTACTTC

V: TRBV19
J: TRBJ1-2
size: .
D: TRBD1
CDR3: CASSLLPGQGLAGGYTF
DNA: TGTGCCAGTAGTTTGCTACCGGGACAGGGACTTGCTGGTGGCTACACCTTC

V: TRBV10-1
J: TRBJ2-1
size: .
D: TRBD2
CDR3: CASSASGSVNEQFF
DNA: TGCGCCAGCAGTGCTAGCGGGAGTGTCAATGAGCAGTTCTTC

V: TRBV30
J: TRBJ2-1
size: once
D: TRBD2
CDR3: CAWSFWTSGTANEQFF
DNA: TGTGCCTGGAGTTTTTGGACTAGCGGAACCGCTAATGAGCAGTTCTTC

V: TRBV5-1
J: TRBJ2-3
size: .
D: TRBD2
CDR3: CASSFTSGSTDTQYF
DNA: TGCGCCAGCAGCTTCACTAGCGGTAGCACAGATACGCAGTATTTT

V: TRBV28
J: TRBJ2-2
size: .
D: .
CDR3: CASSSGANTGELFF
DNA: TGTGCCAGCAGTAGTGGGGCGAACACCGGGGAGCTGTTTTTT

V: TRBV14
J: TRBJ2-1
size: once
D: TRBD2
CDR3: CASSQDTGGLPYNEQFF
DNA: TGTGCCAGCAGCCAAGATACGGGGGGACTACCTTACAATGAGCAGTTCTTC